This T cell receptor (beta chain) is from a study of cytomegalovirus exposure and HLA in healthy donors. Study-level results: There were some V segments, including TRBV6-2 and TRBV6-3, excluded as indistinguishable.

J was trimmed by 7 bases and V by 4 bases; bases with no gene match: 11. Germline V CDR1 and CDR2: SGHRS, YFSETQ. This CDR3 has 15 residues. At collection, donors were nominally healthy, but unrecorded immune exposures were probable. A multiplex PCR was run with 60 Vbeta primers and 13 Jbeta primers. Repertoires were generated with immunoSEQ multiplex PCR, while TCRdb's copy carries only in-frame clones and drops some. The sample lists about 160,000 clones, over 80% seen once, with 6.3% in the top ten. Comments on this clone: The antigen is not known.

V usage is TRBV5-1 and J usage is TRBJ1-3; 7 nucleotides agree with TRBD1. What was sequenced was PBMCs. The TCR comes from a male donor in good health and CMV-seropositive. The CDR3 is CASSPGQVLGNTIYF. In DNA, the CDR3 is TGCGCCAGCAGCCCCGGACAGGTCTTGGGGAACACCATATATTTT.